Each of the 16 T cell receptor beta chains below was sequenced from the same sample in a study of T-cell reconstitution after alpha-beta-depleted transplantation in children. It was with unique molecular identifiers that the TCRbeta library was prepared. TCRdb re-called the PCR reads through MiXCR, storing one row per CDR3 protein. The profile shows a few hundred thousand distinct CDR3 sequences, roughly 13% of them singletons. The sample consisted of PBMCs, taken from the stem cell graft. These receptors originate from a human donor who donated a stem cell graft to a child with Fanconi anemia.

J is TRBJ2-7 and V is TRBV4-1; the D gene is possibly TRBD1 (6 bases). The germline V gene has CDR1 MGHRA and CDR2 YSYEKL. The CDR3 is 15 amino acids. The CDR3 sequence: CASSQEMGQGYEQCV. The CDR3 DNA sequence: TGCGCCAGCAGCCAAGAAATGGGACAAGGATACGAGCAGTGCGTC.

The chain carries TRBV6-5 and TRBJ2-1, with 9 positions matching TRBD2. The length of the CDR3 is 18 residues. Germline lookup yields CDR1 MNHEY and CDR2 SVGAGI. With 4 bases clipped from V and 0 bases from J, the junction kept 10 bases outside the gene matches. The DNA for the CDR3 is TGTGCCAGCAGTTCACCAGCGGGGGGCCGTAGCTCCTACAATGAGCAGTTCTTC. Encoded protein: CASSSPAGGRSSYNEQFF.

The V and J genes are TRBV5-1 and TRBJ1-2; weak D call: TRBD1 (5 bases). Germline CDR1 is SGHRS and CDR2 is YFSETQ. This CDR3 is built from 16 residues. Trimming pared 3 bases from V and 3 bases from J, leaving 18 bases between. The CDR3 here is CASSSSPGRQHYGYTF. The CDR3, as DNA: TGCGCCAGCAGCTCATCCCCGGGACGGCAGCACTATGGCTACACCTTC.

This clonotype was seen a handful of times. The J gene is TRBJ2-5, the V gene TRBV20-1; D remains ambiguous. The CDR3 contains 15 residues. V lost 0 bases, J lost 0 bases, and 11 bases lay in between. From germline, CDR1 is DFQATT and CDR2 SNEGSKA (reference sequence). The CDR3 loop reads CSARDWTLYQETQYF. CDR3 nucleotides: TGCAGTGCTAGAGATTGGACCCTTTACCAAGAGACCCAGTACTTC.

This chain links TRBV6-5 with TRBJ1-1; 7 bases map to TRBD1. Germline CDR1 and CDR2: MNHEY and SVGAGI. CDR3 size: 15 residues. Trimming cost V 0 bases and J 6 bases; bases outside gene matches: 7. CDR3 sequence: CASSYSTGTVPEAFF. CDR3 coding DNA: TGTGCCAGCAGTTACTCAACCGGGACAGTACCTGAAGCTTTCTTT.

The genes are TRBV20-1 and TRBJ1-2; perhaps TRBD1 as D (6 bases). The V gene's germline CDR1 is DFQATT and CDR2 SNEGSKA (reference sequence). CDR3 size: 14 residues. Deletions cut 5 bases from V and 6 bases from J, with 19 bases between. The CDR3 nucleotides are TGCAGTGCTCCGGGGCCGCAGACAGGAGATGGCTACACCTTC. It codes for CSAPGPQTGDGYTF.

Comments on this clonotype: This sequence may be a read error, since a much larger clone differs from it by one base. The chain links TRBV30 to TRBJ1-2; no definite D call. CDR1 is GTSNPN and CDR2 is SVGIG in the germline V gene (reference sequence). The CDR3 is 11 amino acids. The CDR3 nucleotides are TGTGCCCGGAGAAACTTCGATGGCTACACCTTC. Translated, it gives CARRNFDGYTF.

This clonotype was counted ten times or more. The CDR3 sequence is CSAEPGLAGVSTDTQYF. The CDR3 DNA sequence: TGCAGTGCTGAACCGGGACTAGCGGGGGTGAGCACAGATACGCAGTATTTT. The chain couples TRBV20-1 to TRBJ2-3; 14 bases match TRBD2. Germline V gene data show CDR1 as DFQATT and CDR2 as SNEGSKA (reference sequence). This CDR3 has 17 residues. Losses at the gene ends were 5 bases for V and 0 bases for J; bases not matched to a gene: 7.

This clonotype was observed a few times. This chain joins TRBV2 and TRBJ2-1, with D possibly TRBD1 on 5 matching bases. The CDR3 extends over 13 amino acids. V lost 4 bases to trimming and J lost 9 bases, with 13 bases between them. Germline lookup yields CDR1 SNHLY and CDR2 FYNNEI. The chain's CDR3 is CASSGRGVPEQFF. The CDR3 DNA reads as TGTGCCAGCAGTGGAAGGGGTGTGCCTGAGCAGTTCTTC. The variable domain in full, with the rest retrieved from reference TRBV2 and TRBJ2-1, is EPEVTQTPSHQVTQMGQEVILRCVPISNHLYFYWYRQILGQKVEFLVSFYNNEISEKSEIFDDQFSVERPDGSNFTLKIRSTKLEDSAMYFCASSGRGVPEQFFGPGTRLTVL.

The rearrangement links TRBV7-2 to TRBJ2-3, with D perhaps matching TRBD1 or TRBD2 (5 bases each). The V gene lost 4 bases and the J gene lost 6 bases, with 17 bases spanning the gap. CDR1 is SGHTA and CDR2 is FQGNSA in the germline V gene. The CDR3 is made up of 15 amino acids. The CDR3 DNA is TGTGCCAGCAGCTGGGACCTAGTCTCGAGTGATACGCAGTATTTT. This gives the protein CASSWDLVSSDTQYF.

J is TRBJ1-4 and V is TRBV4-3, with D possibly matching TRBD1 (6 bases). This CDR3 has 17 amino acids. Germline values: CDR1 LGHNA, CDR2 YSLEER. Trimming shortened V by 0 bases and J by 4 bases, and 15 bases separated the two germline ends. The CDR3 protein is CASSQDALGQHNEKLFF. For the CDR3, the DNA is TGCGCCAGCAGCCAAGATGCCCTCGGACAGCATAATGAAAAACTGTTTTTT.

This clonotype was observed a handful of times. The rearrangement uses TRBV11-2 and TRBJ2-3; 9 nucleotides match TRBD2. V shed 6 bases, J shed 6 bases, and the junction held 13 bases outside the gene matches. Germline V gene sequence: CDR1 SGHAT, CDR2 FQNNGV. CDR3 size: 16 residues. CDR3 sequence (DNA): TGTGCCAGCAGTCCAGGTCGACTAGCGGAGGGGGATACGCAGTATTTT. Protein: CASSPGRLAEGDTQYF.

This clonotype was observed at least ten times. The gene calls are TRBV29-1 and TRBJ1-5, with 9 bases matching TRBD1. Germline V gives CDR1 SQVTM, CDR2 ANQGSEA. This CDR3 has 15 residues. The V segment lost 6 bases and the J segment 4 bases; nucleotides outside the gene matches: 10. CDR3 sequence reads: CSVGRDRVLNQPQHF. DNA of the CDR3: TGCAGCGTCGGAAGGGACAGGGTATTAAATCAGCCCCAGCATTTT. Combining the CDR3 with reference TRBV29-1 and TRBJ1-5 gives the whole variable domain SAVISQKPSRDICQRGTSLTIQCQVDSQVTMMFWYRQQPGQSLTLIATANQGSEATYESGFVIDKFPISRPNLTFSTLTVSNMSPEDSSIYLCSVGRDRVLNQPQHFGDGTRLSIL.

This clonotype has a handful of counts. This chain uses TRBV27 with TRBJ1-2, with 9 bases identical to TRBD1. CDR1 is MNHEY and CDR2 is SMNVEV in the germline V gene (reference sequence). CDR3 length: 16 residues. Germline trimming cut 8 bases from V and 1 base from J; bases unmatched to any gene: 11. The CDR3 region has the DNA TGTGCCAGCGCCCCGCGGACAGGGGACAGTAACTATGGCTACACCTTC. It translates to CASAPRTGDSNYGYTF.

This clonotype has just a few counts. The V call is TRBV15, the J call TRBJ1-4; TRBD1 is a possible D gene (6 bases). Trimming took off 2 bases at V and 0 bases at J, with 13 bases between the two ends. Per germline, CDR1 LNHNV and CDR2 YYDKDF (reference sequence). This CDR3 has 17 residues. As DNA, the CDR3 is TGTGCCACCAGCAGATCCCTGACAGGCTCAACTAATGAAAAACTGTTTTTT. Its protein is CATSRSLTGSTNEKLFF.

The gene calls are TRBV20-1 and TRBJ2-7; unclear D gene. The length of the CDR3 is 15 residues. Germline V gene lookup returns CDR1 DFQATT and CDR2 SNEGSKA (reference sequence). V lost 1 base to trimming and J lost 6 bases, with 19 bases between them. CDR3 residues: CSARVIGSGLREQYF. Written as DNA, the CDR3 is TGCAGTGCTAGAGTAATAGGGTCAGGCCTACGCGAGCAGTACTTC.